Sequencing of this T cell receptor (beta chain) was carried out in a study of blood T cell repertoires in COVID-19. Germline values: CDR1 SGHNT, CDR2 YYREEE (reference sequence). Losses at the gene ends were 3 bases for V and 8 bases for J; bases not matched to a gene: 2. The CDR3 runs 14 residues. Clones were sequenced by immunoSEQ multiplex PCR, and TCRdb holds only the in-frame ones, with some missing. The sample comprises about 250,000 clones, 88% of which are singletons, and under 8% rests with the top ten. This chain joins TRBV5-4 and TRBJ1-4; 12 bases are shared with TRBD1. This receptor was obtained from a woman aged 30 to 39 with COVID-19, enrolled during active disease. Material for sequencing was peripheral blood. The CDR3 coding sequence is TGTGCCAGCAGCTGGGACAGGGGGCAAGAAAAACTGTTTTTT. Translating it yields CASSWDRGQEKLFF.